This T cell receptor (beta chain) was documented in a study of T-cell reconstitution after alpha-beta-depleted transplantation in children. Broader study findings: It was newly produced T cells that mostly accounted for T-cell counts and diversity one year after transplant. Elevated TCRbeta diversity at day 60 was traced, in some patients, to surviving recipient T cells and thymic progenitors. Where alpha-beta T cells came from about two months after transplant was reportedly several hundred expanded graft clones.

Unique molecular identifiers were incorporated into the prepared TCRbeta library. MiXCR, applied by TCRdb to the PCR reads, yields one record per CDR3 protein. The repertoire holds under 850,000 distinct CDR3 sequences, with around 13% as singletons. Trimming cost V 9 bases and J 6 bases, with 16 bases left between them. This CDR3 region has 13 residues. Germline CDR1 reads SGHRS; CDR2 reads YFSETQ. This clonotype has a handful of counts. The antigen is unknown. The origin of this receptor is a girl under 10 years old with congenital amegakaryocytic thrombocytopenia, due to receive a stem cell transplant. The sequencing here drew on PBMCs, taken before TCRalphabeta/CD19-depleted stem cell transplant. This chain uses TRBV5-1 with TRBJ2-4; D could derive from TRBD1 or TRBD2 (5 bases each). The DNA for the CDR3 is TGCGCCACCACGGGACGCCCGGGAAACATTCAGTACTTC. Its protein product is CATTGRPGNIQYF.